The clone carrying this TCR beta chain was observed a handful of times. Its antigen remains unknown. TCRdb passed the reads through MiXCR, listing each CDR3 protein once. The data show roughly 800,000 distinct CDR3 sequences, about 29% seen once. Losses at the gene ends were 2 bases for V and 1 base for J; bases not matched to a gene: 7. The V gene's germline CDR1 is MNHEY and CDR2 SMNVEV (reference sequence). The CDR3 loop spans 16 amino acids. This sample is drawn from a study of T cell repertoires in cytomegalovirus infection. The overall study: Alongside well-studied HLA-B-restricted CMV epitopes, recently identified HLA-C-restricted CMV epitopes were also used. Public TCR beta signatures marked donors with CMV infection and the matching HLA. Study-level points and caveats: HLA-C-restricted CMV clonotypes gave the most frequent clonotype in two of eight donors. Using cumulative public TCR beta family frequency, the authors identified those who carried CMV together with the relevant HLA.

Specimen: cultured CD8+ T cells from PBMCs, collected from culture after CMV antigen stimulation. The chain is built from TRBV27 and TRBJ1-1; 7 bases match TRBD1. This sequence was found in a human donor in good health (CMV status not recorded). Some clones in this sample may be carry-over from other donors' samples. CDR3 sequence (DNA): TGTGCCAGCAGTTTAACGACAGGGCGGCGGAACACTGAAGCTTTCTTT. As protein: CASSLTTGRRNTEAFF.